This TCR beta chain stems from a study of cytomegalovirus exposure and HLA in healthy donors. Turning to this clone: No antigen is known for it.

Study-wide points: From TCR beta sequences, most subjects' HLA-A and HLA-B alleles were reportedly predicted accurately. Productive rates of about 87% or about 30% were seen for most TCR beta V segments in an earlier analysis. Researchers catalogued 160 or so TCR beta chains as cytomegalovirus-associated.

Germline CDR1 reads MNHNS; CDR2 reads SASEGT. J was trimmed by 4 bases and V by 4 bases; bases with no gene match: 4. The CDR3 sequence is 15 residues long. PCR was performed using 60 Vbeta and 13 Jbeta primers. Authors' analysis steps: An analysis performed later counted about 80 million unique TCR beta chains (approximately 10 million of them shared). The method was immunoSEQ multiplex PCR; TCRdb's version includes in-frame clones alone and lacks a portion of them. V, J and clone size derive from that table, while D and trimming were established from the DNA sequence. The sample's table shows tens of thousands of clones.

The rearrangement uses TRBV6-1 and TRBJ2-2, with 9 bases lining up with TRBD1. The specimen sequenced was PBMCs. The receptor was derived from a woman aged 50 to 60 in good health and CMV-seropositive. CDR3 region: CASSARDRATGELFF. The CDR3 region has the DNA TGTGCCAGCAGTGCCCGGGACAGGGCCACCGGGGAGCTGTTTTTT.